This entry concerns a single TCR beta chain. Repertoires were generated with immunoSEQ multiplex PCR, while TCRdb's copy carries only in-frame clones and drops some. The table lists roughly 280,000 clones, about nine tenths of them singletons. Participant reports of clinical history set cohort assignment. This record comes from a study of blood T cell repertoires in COVID-19. The V end was cut by 3 bases, the J end by 4 bases, with 10 bases between. The CDR3 has 13 residues. Germline V gene sequence: CDR1 GTSNPN, CDR2 SVGIG (reference sequence). The rearrangement links TRBV30 to TRBJ1-5; D may be TRBD1 (5 bases). The clonotype comes from a woman between 50 and 59 years old who had recovered from COVID-19. Sequencing was performed on PBMCs or T cells enriched from blood (not recorded which). The CDR3 DNA reads TGTGCCTGGAGCTCAGGGCCGAATCAGCCCCAGCATTTT. Protein: CAWSSGPNQPQHF. The full variable domain, its missing parts supplied by reference TRBV30 and TRBJ1-5, is SQTIHQWPATLVQPVGSPLSLECTVEGTSNPNLYWYRQAAGRGLQLLFYSVGIGQISSEVPQNLSASRPQDRQFILSSKKLLLSDSGFYLCAWSSGPNQPQHFGDGTRLSIL.